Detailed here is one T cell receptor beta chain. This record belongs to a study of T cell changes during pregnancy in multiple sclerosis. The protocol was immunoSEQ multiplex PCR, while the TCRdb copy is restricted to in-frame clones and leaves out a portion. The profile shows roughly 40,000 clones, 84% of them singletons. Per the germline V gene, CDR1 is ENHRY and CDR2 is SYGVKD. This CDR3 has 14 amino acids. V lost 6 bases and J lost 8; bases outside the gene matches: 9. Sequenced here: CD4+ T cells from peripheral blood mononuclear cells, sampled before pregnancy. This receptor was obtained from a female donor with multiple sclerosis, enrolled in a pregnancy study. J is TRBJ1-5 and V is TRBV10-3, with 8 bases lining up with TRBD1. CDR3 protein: CAISDRGGGKPQHF. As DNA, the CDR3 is TGTGCCATCAGCGACAGGGGTGGGGGTAAGCCCCAGCATTTT.